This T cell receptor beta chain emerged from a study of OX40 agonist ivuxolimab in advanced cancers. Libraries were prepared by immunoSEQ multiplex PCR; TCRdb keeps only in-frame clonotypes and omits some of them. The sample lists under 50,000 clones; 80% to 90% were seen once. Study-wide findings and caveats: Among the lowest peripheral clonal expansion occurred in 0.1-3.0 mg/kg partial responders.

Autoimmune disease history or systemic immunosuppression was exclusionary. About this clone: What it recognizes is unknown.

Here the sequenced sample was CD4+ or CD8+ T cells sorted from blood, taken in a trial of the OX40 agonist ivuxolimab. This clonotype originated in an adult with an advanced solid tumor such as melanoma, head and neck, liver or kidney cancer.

CDR3 protein: CASSPPLGEAGELFF. DNA of the CDR3: TGTGCCAGCTCACCACCACTCGGGGAGGCCGGGGAGCTGTTTTTT. This chain connects TRBV18 to TRBJ2-2, with D possibly being TRBD2 (6 bases). Per germline, CDR1 KGHSH and CDR2 LQKENI. The length of the CDR3 is 15 residues. Trimming removed 0 bases from V and 6 bases from J, with 11 bases in between.